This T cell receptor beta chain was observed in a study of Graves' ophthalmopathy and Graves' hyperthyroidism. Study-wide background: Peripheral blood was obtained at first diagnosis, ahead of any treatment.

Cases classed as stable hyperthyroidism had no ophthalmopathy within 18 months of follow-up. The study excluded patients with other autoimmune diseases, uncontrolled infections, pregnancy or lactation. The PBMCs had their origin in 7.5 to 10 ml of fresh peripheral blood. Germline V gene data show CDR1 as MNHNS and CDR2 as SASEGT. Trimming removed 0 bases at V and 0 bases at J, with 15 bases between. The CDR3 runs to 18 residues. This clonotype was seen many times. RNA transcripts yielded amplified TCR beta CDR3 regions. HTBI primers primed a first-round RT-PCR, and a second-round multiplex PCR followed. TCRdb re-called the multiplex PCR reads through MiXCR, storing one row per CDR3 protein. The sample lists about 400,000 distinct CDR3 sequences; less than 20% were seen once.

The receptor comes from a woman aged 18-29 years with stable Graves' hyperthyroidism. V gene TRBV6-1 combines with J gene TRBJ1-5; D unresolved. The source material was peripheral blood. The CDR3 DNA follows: TGTGCCAGCAGTGAAGCGATAGGAAAGGTAGATAGCAATCAGCCCCAGCATTTT. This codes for CASSEAIGKVDSNQPQHF.